The rows below give T cell receptor beta chains drawn from one sample of a study of patients and donors after allogeneic stem cell transplantation. TCRdb analysed the RT-PCR reads with MiXCR anew, one entry per CDR3 protein. This table holds 25,000 or so distinct CDR3 sequences, around 30% found once. The sample comprised blood, either unsorted or a sorted T cell fraction (not recorded which). The receptors shown here come from a human donor who was either an allogeneic HSCT recipient or a stem cell or donor lymphocyte infusion donor (not recorded which). It is not recorded whose cells these are; they may come from a transplant donor. The CDR3 runs from the conserved cysteine through the conserved F or W. The D gene is left open where the match is weak. Rows give clone size only sometimes, using once, few, many, or a class for an expanded clone.

D: NA
J: TRBJ1-3
size: few
V: TRBV4-1
CDR3: CASRRRNTIYF
DNA: TGCGCCAGCAGACGACGAAACACCATATATTTT

D: NA
J: TRBJ1-2
size: NA
V: TRBV6-6
CDR3: CASSSYFRGPANYGYTF
DNA: TGTGCCAGCAGTTCGTACTTCAGGGGACCAGCTAACTATGGCTACACCTTC

D: NA
J: TRBJ1-1
size: once
V: TRBV5-1
CDR3: CASSLLWNTEAFF
DNA: TGCGCCAGCAGCTTGTTGTGGAACACTGAAGCTTTCTTT

D: NA
J: TRBJ1-1
size: few
V: TRBV29-1
CDR3: CGTDGSTEAFF
DNA: TGCGGGACCGATGGGTCCACTGAAGCTTTCTTT

D: NA
J: TRBJ1-2
size: NA
V: TRBV6-5
CDR3: CASSRGWFYGYTF
DNA: TGTGCCAGCAGCCGGGGGTGGTTCTATGGCTACACCTTC

D: NA
J: TRBJ1-1
size: once
V: TRBV12-3/TRBV12-4
CDR3: CASSFGGEAFF
DNA: TGTGCCAGCAGTTTTGGGGGTGAAGCTTTCTTT

D: NA
J: TRBJ1-6
size: NA
V: TRBV4-1
CDR3: CASSLTFNSPLHF
DNA: TGCGCCAGCAGCCTTACCTTTAATTCACCCCTCCACTTT

D: TRBD1
J: TRBJ1-2
size: NA
V: TRBV5-1
CDR3: CASSSGQERGYTF
DNA: TGCGCCAGCAGCTCGGGACAGGAGAGGGGCTACACCTTC

D: NA
J: TRBJ1-2
size: NA
V: TRBV4-1
CDR3: CASSQNGAHGLYGYTF
DNA: TGCGCCAGCAGCCAAAACGGGGCCCACGGGCTCTATGGCTACACCTTC

D: TRBD1
J: TRBJ1-1
size: few
V: TRBV4-3
CDR3: CASSRHKKGARNTEAFF
DNA: TGCGCCAGCAGCCGCCACAAAAAGGGGGCTCGGAACACTGAAGCTTTCTTT